These 23 T cell receptor beta chains were all obtained from the same sample, sequenced in a study of shared clonotypes between healthy human individuals. Sequencing used immunoSEQ multiplex PCR; TCRdb keeps in-frame clones, though not all of them. The data show under 850,000 clones, with 92% seen just once and about 25% held by the top ten. Naive CD8 isolation took CD45RO-negative cells positively selected for CCR7 and excluded terminally differentiated effector memory CD45RA+ cells. The sample comprised naive CD8+ T cells sorted from blood. All receptors derive from a man younger than 45 in good health.

CDR3 sequence (DNA): TGTGCCAGCAGCGTAGGGACAGATAACACTGAAGCTTTCTTT. Translation: CASSVGTDNTEAFF. This chain uses TRBV9 with TRBJ1-1; D possibly corresponds to TRBD1 (6 bases). Trimming cost V 0 bases and J 2 bases, with 8 bases left between them. The germline V gene encodes CDR1 SGDLS and CDR2 YYNGEE. The CDR3 consists of 14 residues.

V is TRBV7-2 and J is TRBJ1-5; D remains unclear. In germline, CDR1 is SGHTA, CDR2 FQGNSA. The CDR3 spans 14 residues. V dropped 1 base and J dropped 0 bases, with 4 bases sitting between them. CDR3 protein: CASSLGFSNQPQHF. CDR3 bases: TGTGCCAGCAGCTTAGGATTTAGCAATCAGCCCCAGCATTTT.

The chain uses TRBV28 and TRBJ2-7; 11 positions match TRBD1. Germline CDR1 MDHEN, CDR2 SYDVKM. This CDR3 is 16 amino acids long. With 5 bases clipped from V and 3 bases from J, the junction kept 9 bases outside the gene matches. The CDR3: CASSGQGAIRGYEQYF. The CDR3 bases are TGTGCCAGCAGTGGACAGGGGGCGATTAGAGGCTACGAGCAGTACTTC.

The chain links TRBV29-1 to TRBJ2-3; D perhaps matches TRBD1 (5 bases). Trimming took off 7 bases at V and 1 base at J, with 12 bases between the two ends. The CDR3 sequence is 13 residues long. Germline CDR1 SQVTM, CDR2 ANQGSEA. CDR3 in amino acids: CSADLGGTDTQYF. Here the CDR3 DNA reads TGCAGCGCCGACCTAGGGGGCACAGATACGCAGTATTTT.

The rearrangement links TRBV19 to TRBJ2-1, with D tentatively TRBD2 (6 bases). The V gene's germline CDR1 is LNHDA and CDR2 SQIVND (reference sequence). The V and J ends lost 3 bases and 2 bases respectively, with 14 bases between them. The CDR3 contains 16 residues. This CDR3 is CASSILGSGAYNEQFF. CDR3 nucleotide sequence: TGTGCCAGTAGTATTTTGGGTAGCGGAGCCTACAATGAGCAGTTCTTC.

The gene calls are TRBV5-1 and TRBJ2-1, with 9 bases lining up with TRBD2. The CDR3 is made up of 15 amino acids. Per the germline V gene, CDR1 is SGHRS and CDR2 is YFSETQ. Unmatched junction bases numbered 3, after V lost 1 base and J lost 4 bases. DNA for the CDR3: TGCGCCAGCAGCTTGCAGCGGGAGGCTTACAATGAGCAGTTCTTC. Protein product: CASSLQREAYNEQFF.

A single count supports this clone. The chain combines TRBV6-5 with TRBJ2-4, with D possibly TRBD2 on 5 matching bases. Germline V lookup: CDR1 MNHEY, CDR2 SVGAGI. V was cut by 8 bases and J by 2 bases, with 13 bases left in between. The CDR3 sequence is 14 residues long. CDR3 nucleotides: TGTGCCAGCTCTTTCGGAGGAACCAAAAACATTCAGTACTTC. This translates into CASSFGGTKNIQYF.

This sequence joins TRBV7-9 and TRBJ2-1; 11 bases are shared with TRBD1. The CDR3 contains 18 residues. V lost 2 bases and J lost 5; bases outside the gene matches: 11. Per germline, CDR1 SEHNR and CDR2 FQNEAQ (reference sequence). The CDR3: CASSLSDRGLLVDNEQFF. The DNA of the CDR3 is TGTGCCAGCAGCTTATCGGACAGGGGGCTTTTGGTGGACAATGAGCAGTTCTTC.

CDR3 region: CASSLGGAKNIQYF. The CDR3 bases are TGTGCCAGCAGCTTGGGGGGAGCCAAAAACATTCAGTACTTC. V and J are TRBV5-4 and TRBJ2-4; the D is unclear. The CDR3 extends over 14 amino acids. Germline V CDR1 and CDR2: SGHNT, YYREEE (reference sequence). Trimming took 0 bases from V and 0 from J, leaving 4 bases between them.

J is TRBJ2-2 and V is TRBV10-1, with a possible D match to TRBD1 (6 bases). Germline V gene data show CDR1 as WNHNN and CDR2 as SYGVQD (reference sequence). This CDR3 contains 15 residues. The germline V and J ends were trimmed by 3 bases and 6 bases, with 14 bases remaining between them. In DNA form, the CDR3 reads TGCGCCAGCAGTGACGGGACACCGGGCCCCGGGGAGCTGTTTTTT. Encoded protein: CASSDGTPGPGELFF.

V gene TRBV7-8 combines with J gene TRBJ2-3; D is uncertain. CDR3 length equals 15 residues. Germline-derived CDR1 and CDR2 are SGHVS and FQNEAQ. Trimming took off 1 base at V and 3 bases at J, with 11 bases between the two ends. CDR3 protein: CASSLGWDGTDTQYF. The DNA of the CDR3 is TGTGCCAGCAGCTTAGGGTGGGATGGGACAGATACGCAGTATTTT.

The chain recombines TRBV10-3 with TRBJ1-5; 7 bases line up with TRBD1. Per germline, CDR1 ENHRY and CDR2 SYGVKD. The CDR3 length is 14 residues. V was pared by 0 bases and J by 5 bases, with 1 base of the junction left unmatched. The CDR3 region has the DNA TGTGCCATCAGTGAGTCAACAGGGGATCAGCCCCAGCATTTT. Protein product: CAISESTGDQPQHF.

The J gene is TRBJ2-7, the V gene TRBV13; D uncertain. CDR3 length equals 16 residues. Germline V CDR1 and CDR2: PRHDT, FYEKMQ (reference sequence). Trimming removed 0 bases at V and 0 bases at J, with 12 bases between. This CDR3 is CASSLGSSAPSYEQYF. The DNA of the CDR3 is TGTGCCAGCAGCTTAGGGTCCTCCGCTCCCTCCTACGAGCAGTACTTC.

This clone was found once. This chain links TRBV28 with TRBJ2-3; 7 nucleotides match TRBD2. The CDR3 is 16 amino acids. Germline loops: CDR1 MDHEN, CDR2 SYDVKM. Trimming removed 4 bases from V and 2 bases from J; junction bases left unmatched: 9. CDR3 coding DNA: TGTGCCAGCAGTTCCAACTTGGGGGGGTACACAGATACGCAGTATTTT. Encoded protein: CASSSNLGGYTDTQYF.

The J gene is TRBJ2-7, the V gene TRBV29-1; 7 bases agree with TRBD1. Trimming removed 2 bases from V and 3 bases from J; junction bases left unmatched: 7. The V gene's germline CDR1 is SQVTM and CDR2 ANQGSEA. The CDR3 spans 14 residues. The CDR3 DNA is TGCAGCGTTGAAAGCTGGACAGGAGGCTACGAGCAGTACTTC. This sequence encodes CSVESWTGGYEQYF.

The chain recombines TRBV29-1 with TRBJ2-1; 7 bases fit TRBD2. The V and J ends lost 3 bases and 0 bases, in that order; junction bases with no gene match: 11. This CDR3 has 17 amino acids. Per germline, CDR1 SQVTM and CDR2 ANQGSEA. CDR3 coding DNA: TGCAGCGTTGATGGGCTAGCGGACATAAGCTCCTACAATGAGCAGTTCTTC. This codes for CSVDGLADISSYNEQFF.

J is TRBJ1-1 and V is TRBV5-8; D unclear. This CDR3 is built from 15 residues. Trimming shortened V by 0 bases and J by 1 base, and 10 bases separated the two germline ends. In germline, CDR1 is SGHTS, CDR2 YDEGEE. CDR3 DNA sequence: TGTGCCAGCAGCTTGGTTTGGGGATCGAACACTGAAGCTTTCTTT. Translation gives CASSLVWGSNTEAFF.

This chain links TRBV6-6 with TRBJ1-2; possibly TRBD1 for D (5 bases). Germline-derived CDR1 and CDR2 are MNHNY and SVGAGI (reference sequence). The CDR3 extends over 15 amino acids. Trimming shortened V by 2 bases and J by 6 bases, and 16 bases separated the two germline ends. The CDR3: CASSYGRRDRDGYTF. CDR3 sequence (DNA): TGTGCCAGCAGTTACGGCCGCCGGGACCGAGATGGCTACACCTTC.

This chain links TRBV27 with TRBJ1-4; D is unclear. Trimming cost V 3 bases and J 2 bases, with 13 bases left between them. The CDR3 runs to 16 residues. Germline CDR1 reads MNHEY; CDR2 reads SMNVEV (reference sequence). The CDR3 nucleotides are TGTGCCAGCAGTTTTTCTCCAGTGGGGACTAATGAAAAACTGTTTTTT. Protein product: CASSFSPVGTNEKLFF. The whole variable domain, filled in from reference TRBV27 and TRBJ1-4, reads EAQVTQNPRYLITVTGKKLTVTCSQNMNHEYMSWYRQDPGLGLRQIYYSMNVEVTDKGDVPEGYKVSRKEKRNFPLILESPSPNQTSLYFCASSFSPVGTNEKLFFGSGTQLSVL.

Comments on this clone: The identical CDR3 is also encoded by other nucleotide sequences in the sample. This chain uses TRBV29-1 with TRBJ2-7; 10 bases line up with TRBD1. This CDR3 contains 13 residues. Germline V gene lookup returns CDR1 SQVTM and CDR2 ANQGSEA. V was clipped by 4 bases and J by 2 bases; unmatched bases: 2. The CDR3 loop is CSVVGQGAYEQYF. Here the CDR3 DNA reads TGCAGCGTTGTAGGACAGGGGGCCTACGAGCAGTACTTC.

As for this clone: This sample also contains other DNA sequences that code for the same CDR3. The gene calls are TRBV27 and TRBJ2-7; the D gene is possibly TRBD1 (6 bases). This CDR3 has 14 amino acids. The germline V gene has CDR1 MNHEY and CDR2 SMNVEV (reference sequence). Trimming removed 2 bases from V and 1 base from J, with 9 bases in between. Here the CDR3 DNA reads TGTGCCAGCAGTTTAGCCAGGGGTTCCTACGAGCAGTACTTC. Translated, it gives CASSLARGSYEQYF.

The V call is TRBV5-1, the J call TRBJ2-2; 7 bases are a match to TRBD1. V gave up 4 bases and J gave up 4 bases; unmatched junction bases: 7. The CDR3 is made up of 15 amino acids. Germline CDR1 reads SGHRS; CDR2 reads YFSETQ. In DNA form, the CDR3 reads TGCGCCAGCAGCACGGATACAGGGGTCACCGGGGAGCTGTTTTTT. It specifies CASSTDTGVTGELFF.

The J gene is TRBJ2-5, the V gene TRBV9; D gene uncertain. Germline CDR1 and CDR2: SGDLS and YYNGEE. The CDR3 loop spans 13 amino acids. Trimming left V 3 bases short and J 5 bases short, with 11 bases between. CDR3 sequence: CASSGDLWETQYF. The CDR3 DNA sequence: TGTGCCAGCAGCGGGGATCTCTGGGAGACCCAGTACTTC.